This TCR beta chain was observed in a study of T cell responses to AZD1222 COVID-19 vaccine. This CDR3 contains 14 residues. Looked up from germline, CDR1 is SGHTA and CDR2 is FQGNSA. Deletions cut 4 bases from V and 6 bases from J, with 15 bases between. Profiled with immunoSEQ multiplex PCR; TCRdb holds only in-frame clones, not every one. The sample lists under 150,000 clones; 80% to 90% were seen once. The chain is built from TRBV7-2 and TRBJ1-1, with unresolved D. The receptor was derived from an adult in good health. Sample: peripheral blood, taken on day 0 of AZD1222 vaccination. The CDR3 here is CASSSPAAVAEAFF. The CDR3 DNA sequence: TGTGCCAGCAGCTCACCGGCCGCCGTCGCTGAAGCTTTCTTT.